This T cell receptor (beta chain) was recovered during a study of cytomegalovirus exposure and HLA in healthy donors. At the level of the study: Unique TCRs numbering around 80 million, obtained from HLA-typed donors, made up an early data release.

Points on this clone: The antigen is unknown. The junction differs from germline at one of its ends, possibly a read error.

13 Jbeta primers and 60 Vbeta primers were used for the PCR. Some clones are missing from TCRdb's copy, which holds only in-frame ones; the method was immunoSEQ multiplex PCR. Of 74,000 or so clones in the sample, 70% to 85% were seen once. CDR1 is SQVTM and CDR2 is ANQGSEA in the germline V gene. The CDR3 is 15 amino acids. Whole-study results and caveats: Clonal expansion, a later analysis showed, was greater in HLA-associated TCR beta chains than in equally common others.

The TCR was taken from a man aged 45-65 years in good health and CMV-seropositive. Sequenced input: PBMCs. The chain combines TRBV29-1 with TRBJ1-1, with TRBD1 matching 7 bases. CDR3 residues: CSVVRPSVDRPGSVF. The CDR3 nucleotides read TGCAGCGTTGTTCGTCCATCGGTGGACAGGCCCGGAAGTGTCTTT.